This T cell receptor (beta chain) was identified in a study of blood T cell repertoires in COVID-19. Study summary: Samples representing acute and convalescent COVID-19 were sourced from the United States, Italy and Spain. From T cells, B-cell-depleted T cells, or PBMCs came the material, which was cDNA or gDNA.

Germline V gives CDR1 MNHEY, CDR2 SVGEGT. V lost 4 bases and J lost 3; bases outside the gene matches: 6. The CDR3 runs 15 residues. Study processing details: Reference gene primer amplification gave estimated nucleated cell counts. The repertoire was sequenced with immunoSEQ multiplex PCR; TCRdb's copy has only in-frame clones and lacks some. V and J calls and clone size are as listed in that table; D and trimming were resolved from the DNA. The sample lists 45,000 to 65,000 clones, roughly 89% occurring once. The sample consisted of peripheral blood. This receptor was identified in a man older than 75 with active or convalescent COVID-19. This chain uses TRBV6-2 or TRBV6-3 with TRBJ1-5, with TRBD1 matching over 7 bases. The chain's CDR3 is CASSFFGTANQPQHF. DNA of the CDR3: TGTGCCAGCAGTTTTTTCGGGACAGCCAATCAGCCCCAGCATTTT.